This TCR beta chain was documented in a study of STAT3 mutations in large granular lymphocyte leukemia. Sequencing used immunoSEQ multiplex PCR; TCRdb keeps in-frame clones, though not all of them. The data contain under 15,000 clones, just over 85% of them singletons. Study findings and constraints: Every T-cell large granular lymphocyte leukemia patient had at least one immunodominant TCR beta clonotype.

Trimming took off 1 base at V and 4 bases at J, with 16 bases between the two ends. The CDR3 totals 16 residues. The germline V gene has CDR1 MDHEN and CDR2 SYDVKM. Notes on this clone: Its cognate antigen is unknown.

This receptor was identified in a human donor with T large granular lymphocyte leukemia. Some clones in this sample may be carry-over from other donors' samples. The chain is built from TRBV28 and TRBJ1-1; maybe TRBD1 (5 bases). Sequencing used PBMCs. DNA of the CDR3: TGTGCCAGCAGTTTATCGTTTGGGGGGACTCCCACTGAAGCTTTCTTT. It encodes CASSLSFGGTPTEAFF.